The 2 T cell receptor beta chains in this list originate from one sample, sequenced in a study of blood T cell repertoires in COVID-19. This table comes from immunoSEQ multiplex PCR, and its TCRdb copy is limited to in-frame clones, with some not included. The table lists over 300,000 clones, around nine tenths of them singletons, with around 0.95% in the top ten. The sample taken for sequencing was PBMCs or T cells enriched from blood (not recorded which). The receptors derive from a woman aged 30 to 39 with acute COVID-19.

The gene calls are TRBV19 and TRBJ2-7; D remains ambiguous. Trimming removed 5 bases from V and 0 bases from J, with 5 bases in between. Germline assignment: CDR1 LNHDA and CDR2 SQIVND (reference sequence). This CDR3 contains 12 residues. The CDR3 coding sequence is TGTGCCAGTAGTGAGAGCTCCTACGAGCAGTACTTC. As protein: CASSESSYEQYF.

This chain connects TRBV18 to TRBJ1-1, with D maybe TRBD1 (5 bases). This CDR3 spans 13 amino acids. V lost 6 bases and J 4 bases, leaving 12 bases between the germline ends. Germline V CDR1 and CDR2: KGHSH, LQKENI. CDR3 nucleotide sequence: TGTGCCAGCTCCCGCGGACAAACCACTGAAGCTTTCTTT. Amino acid sequence: CASSRGQTTEAFF.